This T cell receptor (beta chain) was obtained from a study of spatial heterogeneity in lung cancer. Study summary: Donation came from some 72 patients with untreated early-stage non-small cell lung cancer.

The time point: blood at routine non-recurrence follow-up after resection. Unsorted samples of tumor, nontumor lung or frozen PBMC had their whole RNA sequenced. This clonotype occurred many times. CDR1 is MDHEN, CDR2 SYDVKM, per germline. CDR3 length: 14 amino acids. V was trimmed by 2 bases and J by 2 bases, leaving 9 bases between them. The study tagged each TCR cDNA molecule with a unique molecular identifier. TCRdb re-derived calls from the 5' RACE reads in MiXCR, one entry per CDR3 protein. There are 15,000 to 20,000 distinct CDR3 sequences in the sample; about 6% occur only once, and about 25% lies in the top ten.

The chain is built from TRBV28 and TRBJ2-5, with D perhaps TRBD1 or TRBD2 (5 bases each). This sample comprised PBMCs, obtained at follow-up. The receptor's source is a male donor with early-stage non-small cell lung cancer. In DNA, the CDR3 is TGTGCCAGCAGTTTACGGGGCCGACAAGAGACCCAGTACTTC. It translates to CASSLRGRQETQYF.